What follows are 24 T cell receptor beta chains derived from one specimen sequenced in a study of response to subunit inactivated influenza vaccine. TCRdb used MiXCR to reprocess the RT-PCR reads, holding one entry per CDR3 protein. The sample yields roughly 790,000 distinct CDR3 sequences, 21% seen once. Here the sequenced sample was PBMCs from blood, taken 5 days after vaccination. The receptors were sampled from a man aged 45-65 years who received an inactivated influenza vaccine.

This clonotype has at least ten counts. The chain carries TRBV18 and TRBJ1-1, with D uncertain. From germline, CDR1 is KGHSH and CDR2 LQKENI. This CDR3 contains 13 residues. Trimming pared 6 bases from V and 1 base from J, leaving 9 bases between. The DNA of the CDR3 is TGTGCCAGCTCCCCAAACGGGAACACTGAAGCTTTCTTT. Its protein product is CASSPNGNTEAFF.

The chain recombines TRBV11-2 with TRBJ2-7, with TRBD2 identical over 9 bases. J lost 4 bases, V lost 0 bases, and 4 bases had no gene match. The germline V gene has CDR1 SGHAT and CDR2 FQNNGV. The CDR3 is made up of 15 amino acids. DNA for the CDR3: TGTGCCAGCAGCTTAGAGGCGGGGGGGCTGTACGAGCAGTACTTC. Translation: CASSLEAGGLYEQYF.

This clonotype was seen at least ten times. The gene calls are TRBV12-3 or TRBV12-4 and TRBJ1-3; tentative D call: TRBD1 (5 bases). V was pared by 3 bases and J by 1 base, with 7 bases between. The CDR3 length is 14 residues. The CDR3 DNA follows: TGTGCCAGCAGTTTTGGGGGTTCTGGAAACACCATATATTTT. It translates to CASSFGGSGNTIYF.

This chain joins TRBV27 and TRBJ2-3, with 7 bases fitting TRBD2. Losses at the gene ends were 3 bases for V and 0 bases for J; bases not matched to a gene: 6. Germline lookup yields CDR1 MNHEY and CDR2 SMNVEV (reference sequence). This CDR3 region has 16 residues. CDR3 region: CASSFLASGSTDTQYF. Here the CDR3 DNA reads TGTGCCAGCAGTTTCTTGGCTAGCGGAAGCACAGATACGCAGTATTTT.

V usage is TRBV6-2 or TRBV6-3 and J usage is TRBJ2-7; D tentatively reads TRBD1 or TRBD2 (5 bases each). The germline V and J ends were trimmed by 2 bases and 2 bases, with 13 bases remaining between them. Germline V gives CDR1 MNHEY, CDR2 SVGEGT. This CDR3 has 15 amino acids. The CDR3 nucleotides read TGTGCCAGCAGTTACGAGGGAGCAGGGACCTACGAGCAGTACTTC. This encodes CASSYEGAGTYEQYF.

There are many counts of this clonotype. The gene calls are TRBV10-3 and TRBJ1-5, with D tentatively TRBD1 (5 bases). The CDR3 has 13 amino acids. The V end lost 4 bases, the J end lost 9 bases, and 13 bases lay between the germline ends. Germline CDR1 and CDR2: ENHRY and SYGVKD. The CDR3 protein is CAISANTGLPQHF. The DNA for the CDR3 is TGTGCCATCAGTGCCAACACGGGGCTGCCCCAGCATTTT.

The chain recombines TRBV14 with TRBJ2-3; D gene ambiguous. This CDR3 spans 16 amino acids. The germline V and J ends were trimmed by 0 bases and 5 bases, with 15 bases remaining between them. Germline CDR1 SGHDN, CDR2 FVKESK. This CDR3 is CASSQDRTPAGDTQYF. CDR3 nucleotides: TGTGCCAGCAGCCAAGATCGCACTCCCGCTGGAGATACGCAGTATTTT.

The chain carries TRBV20-1 and TRBJ2-5, with D unresolved. Per the germline V gene, CDR1 is DFQATT and CDR2 is SNEGSKA (reference sequence). V was shortened by 1 base and J by 3 bases, with 9 bases between the two germline ends. This CDR3 comprises 13 residues. The CDR3 region has the DNA TGCAGTGCTAGAGTCCGGCTTAAAGAGACCCAGTACTTC. Translation: CSARVRLKETQYF.

This clonotype was seen only a few times. The chain has TRBV18 and TRBJ1-1; TRBD1 is a possible D gene (6 bases). With 6 bases removed from V and 5 bases from J, the gap between germline ends came to 16 bases. Germline CDR1 is KGHSH and CDR2 is LQKENI. This CDR3 is 14 amino acids long. CDR3 sequence (DNA): TGTGCCAGCTCGTCACAGGGACGTGGTACTGAAGCTTTCTTT. Translating gives CASSSQGRGTEAFF.

This clonotype has a handful of counts. The V and J genes are TRBV12-3 or TRBV12-4 and TRBJ1-4; the match to TRBD1 covers 8 bases. The CDR3 has 16 residues. With 4 bases clipped from V and 3 bases from J, the junction kept 7 bases outside the gene matches. CDR3 residues: CASSSGRGPPNEKLFF. In nucleotides, the CDR3 is TGTGCCAGCAGTTCGGGCAGGGGGCCCCCTAATGAAAAACTGTTTTTT.

This clonotype was counted between two and nine times. The rearrangement joins TRBV20-1 to TRBJ2-5; no clear D gene. Trimming removed 3 bases from V and 1 base from J, with 15 bases in between. CDR3 length: 15 residues. Germline V CDR1 and CDR2: DFQATT, SNEGSKA (reference sequence). CDR3 amino acids: CSARDAAQVQETQYF. The CDR3 region has the DNA TGCAGTGCTAGGGATGCCGCCCAGGTCCAAGAGACCCAGTACTTC.

J is TRBJ1-2 and V is TRBV2; 9 bases map to TRBD1. Trimming cost V 4 bases and J 7 bases; bases outside gene matches: 1. This CDR3 has 12 amino acids. The germline V gene has CDR1 SNHLY and CDR2 FYNNEI. CDR3 loop: CASSGGQGGYTF. In DNA form, the CDR3 reads TGTGCCAGCAGTGGGGGACAGGGTGGCTACACCTTC.

This chain uses TRBV29-1 with TRBJ2-3, with 9 bases fitting TRBD2. CDR1 SQVTM and CDR2 ANQGSEA come from the germline V gene. J gave up 0 bases and V 4 bases, and 5 bases lay outside the gene matches. The CDR3 is 15 amino acids. The CDR3 nucleotides read TGCAGCGTTGGAAGCGGGGGGCCTAGCACAGATACGCAGTATTTT. Its protein product is CSVGSGGPSTDTQYF.

There are a few counts of this clonotype. J is TRBJ2-5 and V is TRBV10-3, with D maybe TRBD2 (7 bases). Germline loops: CDR1 ENHRY, CDR2 SYGVKD. Trimming removed 3 bases at V and 5 bases at J, with 16 bases between. This CDR3 contains 15 residues. The CDR3 DNA reads TGTGCCATCAGTGATGGTAGAGGGGGGGGTGAGACCCAGTACTTC. Translated, it gives CAISDGRGGGETQYF.

This clonotype was found a few times. The chain recombines TRBV20-1 with TRBJ1-1; the D is unclear. The CDR3 loop spans 14 amino acids. Trimming removed 0 bases at V and 5 bases at J, with 13 bases between. CDR1 and CDR2 from the germline V gene are DFQATT and SNEGSKA (reference sequence). The CDR3 DNA follows: TGCAGTGCTAGAGATTCCAGGCGGAGGACTGAAGCTTTCTTT. This translates into CSARDSRRRTEAFF.

The chain combines TRBV14 with TRBJ2-1; weak D call: TRBD2 (7 bases). Deletions cut 2 bases from V and 0 bases from J, with 20 bases between. CDR3 size: 19 residues. Per the germline V gene, CDR1 is SGHDN and CDR2 is FVKESK. Written as DNA, the CDR3 is TGTGCCAGCAGCCAACCATTGCTGAGGGGGAGGGCCTCCTACAATGAGCAGTTCTTC. This encodes CASSQPLLRGRASYNEQFF.

This clonotype has only one observation. The chain uses TRBV5-1 and TRBJ2-5, with 8 bases matching TRBD2. J lost 3 bases, V lost 1 base, and 2 bases had no gene match. This CDR3 spans 14 amino acids. Germline lookup yields CDR1 SGHRS and CDR2 YFSETQ. The CDR3 is CASSLPLAEETQYF. Written as DNA, the CDR3 is TGCGCCAGCAGCTTGCCACTAGCGGAAGAGACCCAGTACTTC.

The gene calls are TRBV18 and TRBJ1-1; D unresolved. Trimming stripped 4 bases from V and 4 bases from J, with 19 bases between. The CDR3 runs to 16 residues. CDR1 KGHSH and CDR2 LQKENI come from the germline V gene. DNA for the CDR3: TGTGCCAGCTCACTCAAGTCGGCCCGGGTTGGCACTGAAGCTTTCTTT. This sequence encodes CASSLKSARVGTEAFF.

The V and J genes are TRBV30 and TRBJ2-3; no reliable D call. Trimming cost V 3 bases and J 5 bases, with 12 bases left between them. This CDR3 comprises 13 residues. Germline V gene data show CDR1 as GTSNPN and CDR2 as SVGIG (reference sequence). CDR3 in DNA: TGTGCCTGGAGCCGCGGTCCAATAGATACGCAGTATTTT. This encodes CAWSRGPIDTQYF.

This clonotype was counted between two and nine times. The J gene is TRBJ1-1, the V gene TRBV6-4; TRBD1 matches at 12 bases. The CDR3 contains 15 residues. V was pared by 4 bases and J by 8 bases, with 8 bases of the junction left unmatched. Germline V CDR1 and CDR2: MRHNA, SNTAGT. For the CDR3, the DNA is TGTGCCAGCAGTGCCAGGGGACAGGGGGCGAAGGAAGCTTTCTTT. Protein: CASSARGQGAKEAFF.

The V call is TRBV7-9, the J call TRBJ2-3; 8 bases match TRBD1. The CDR3 is made up of 14 amino acids. Trimming at V came to 4 bases and at J to 5 bases, leaving 5 bases not matched to a gene. Germline V gene lookup returns CDR1 SEHNR and CDR2 FQNEAQ (reference sequence). This CDR3 is CASSSRGQGDTQYF. In nucleotides, the CDR3 is TGTGCCAGCAGCTCCAGGGGGCAAGGAGATACGCAGTATTTT.

This clonotype was counted only a few times. The chain recombines TRBV28 with TRBJ2-3; D gene unclear. CDR1 and CDR2 (germline): MDHEN, SYDVKM. The CDR3 consists of 15 residues. Trimming shortened V by 6 bases and J by 4 bases, and 17 bases separated the two germline ends. The CDR3 region has the DNA TGTGCCAGCAGACCTTCGATGGGCCCGGCAGATACGCAGTATTTT. Its protein product is CASRPSMGPADTQYF.

The chain couples TRBV6-5 to TRBJ1-1; D not resolved. The CDR3 sequence is 15 residues long. Germline V gene data show CDR1 as MNHEY and CDR2 as SVGAGI. Trimming took 2 bases from V and 2 from J, leaving 12 bases between them. This chain's CDR3 is CASSYGTGRNTEAFF. CDR3 DNA sequence: TGTGCCAGCAGTTACGGTACGGGTCGTAACACTGAAGCTTTCTTT.

V usage is TRBV12-5 and J usage is TRBJ1-1; 7 bases are a match to TRBD1. After removal of 6 bases from V and 3 bases from J, the junction contained 10 bases not matched to a gene. Germline CDR1 reads LGHNT; CDR2 reads FRNRAP. The CDR3 runs 15 residues. The CDR3 loop is CASGLTGSFHTEAFF. CDR3 in DNA: TGTGCTAGTGGCTTGACAGGGAGCTTTCACACTGAAGCTTTCTTT.